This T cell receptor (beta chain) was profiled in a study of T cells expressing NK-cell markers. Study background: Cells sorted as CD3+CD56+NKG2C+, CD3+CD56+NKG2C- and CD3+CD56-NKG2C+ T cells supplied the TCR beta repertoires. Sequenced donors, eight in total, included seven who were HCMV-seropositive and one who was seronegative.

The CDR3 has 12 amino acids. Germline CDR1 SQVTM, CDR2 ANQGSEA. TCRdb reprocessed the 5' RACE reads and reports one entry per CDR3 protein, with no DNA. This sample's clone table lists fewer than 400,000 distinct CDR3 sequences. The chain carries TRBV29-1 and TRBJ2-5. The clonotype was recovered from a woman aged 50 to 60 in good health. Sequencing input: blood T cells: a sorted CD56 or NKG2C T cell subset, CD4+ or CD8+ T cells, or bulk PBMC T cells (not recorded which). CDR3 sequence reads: CSAVSGEETQYF.